This entry lists 5 T cell receptor beta chains sequenced from one sample in a study of human versus mouse CDR3 diversity and MHC coevolution. Only in-frame clones appear in the TCRdb table, and some are missing; sequencing was by immunoSEQ multiplex PCR. The table has tens of thousands of clones, 85% to 95% seen once; the top ten hold around 0.15%. The sequenced sample was naive CD4+ T cells from blood. Subset here: CD45RO-negative CD62L-positive naive CD4 T cells. Source of these receptors: a person aged 30-69 years in good health.

A single count supports this clone. V usage is TRBV19 and J usage is TRBJ1-5, with TRBD1 identical over 9 bases. V lost 7 bases and J lost 6; bases outside the gene matches: 10. The germline V gene has CDR1 LNHDA and CDR2 SQIVND (reference sequence). The CDR3 has 15 amino acids. CDR3 sequence reads: CASTRGQGIGQPQHF. In nucleotides, the CDR3 is TGTGCCAGTACCCGGGGACAGGGAATAGGTCAGCCCCAGCATTTT.

The J gene is TRBJ2-2, the V gene TRBV12-2; TRBD2, the table's D call, lacks a check against the DNA. TRBV12-2 has pseudogene status. The CDR3 is made up of 17 amino acids. As DNA, the CDR3 is TGTGCAAGTCGACGGACCTCGGGGGTAGGTGACACCGGGGAGCTGTTTTTT. This translates into CASRRTSGVGDTGELFF.

V gene TRBV30 combines with J gene TRBJ1-1, with a possible D match to TRBD1 (6 bases). V gave up 3 bases and J gave up 1 base, with 9 bases separating them. CDR3 length: 13 residues. Germline-derived CDR1 and CDR2 are GTSNPN and SVGIG (reference sequence). The CDR3 is CAWSRGSNTEAFF. The CDR3 coding sequence is TGTGCCTGGAGCAGGGGTTCGAACACTGAAGCTTTCTTT.

In regard to this clone: The same CDR3 also results from other DNA sequences found in this sample. This chain links TRBV6-1 with TRBJ1-4; D remains ambiguous. Germline values: CDR1 MNHNS, CDR2 SASEGT. CDR3 length equals 12 residues. With 6 bases removed from V and 4 bases from J, the gap between germline ends came to 6 bases. As DNA, the CDR3 is TGTGCCAGCAGGGCCCATAATGAAAAACTGTTTTTT. It encodes CASRAHNEKLFF.

This clone was seen just once. The chain couples TRBV25-1 to TRBJ2-7; the match to TRBD1 covers 9 bases. There are 13 residues in the CDR3. Germline CDR1 and CDR2: MGHDK and SYGVNS. V shed 5 bases and J 3 bases; nucleotides not matched to a gene: 2. The CDR3 region has the DNA TGTGCCAGCAGTAGGGGACAGGGCTACGAGCAGTACTTC. Its protein product is CASSRGQGYEQYF.